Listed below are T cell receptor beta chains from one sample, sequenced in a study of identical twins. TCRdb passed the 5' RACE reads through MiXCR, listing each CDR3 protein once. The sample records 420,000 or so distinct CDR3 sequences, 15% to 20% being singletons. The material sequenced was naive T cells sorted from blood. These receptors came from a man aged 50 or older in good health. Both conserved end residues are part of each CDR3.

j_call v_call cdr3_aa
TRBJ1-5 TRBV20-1 CSARTGGLDQPQHF
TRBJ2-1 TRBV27 CASSLGQGASEQFF
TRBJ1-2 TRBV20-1 CSARDGSFYGYTF
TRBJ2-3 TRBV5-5 CASSSWGARDIDTQYF
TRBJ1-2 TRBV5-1 CASSFQGDGYTF
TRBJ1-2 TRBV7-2 CASSLANYGYTF
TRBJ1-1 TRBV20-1 CSADQGARGTEAFF
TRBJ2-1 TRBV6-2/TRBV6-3 CASKTPSGGLTTKYNEQFF
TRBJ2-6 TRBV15 CATSTGQGRAGANVLTF
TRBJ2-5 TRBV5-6 CASSSPTETQYF
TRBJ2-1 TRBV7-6 CASAREPAYNEQFF
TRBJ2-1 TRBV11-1 CASEGVGGYNEQFF
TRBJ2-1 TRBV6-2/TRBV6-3 CASSAQGGRFFNEQFF
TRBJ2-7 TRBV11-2 CASSTDSRIHEQYF
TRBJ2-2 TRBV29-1 CSVEDLTGPGELFF
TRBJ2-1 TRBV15 CATSRDRDRALNEQFF
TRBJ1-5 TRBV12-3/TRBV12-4 CTRDHYREPKTNQPQHF
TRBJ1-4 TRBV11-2 CASSLNSFEKLFF